Listed below are T cell receptor beta chains from one sample, sequenced in a study of T cell repertoires in cytomegalovirus infection. TCRdb ran MiXCR on the reads and lists one entry per CDR3 protein. The repertoire includes some 800,000 distinct CDR3 sequences, around 29% of them detected once, and around 13% sits in the top ten. Their specific antigens are unknown. The sequences come from cultured CD8+ T cells from PBMCs, collected from culture after CMV antigen stimulation. These receptors were taken from a human donor in good health (CMV status not recorded). Some clones in this sample may be carry-over from other donors' samples. Each CDR3 is given with its conserved first and last residue. The D gene is left open where the match is weak. Expanded clones get a size class; other rows say once, few or many, or leave the size out.

D	size	V	J	DNA	CDR3
-	-	TRBV6-6	TRBJ1-2	TGTGCCACCCAGTCAGGCGGGGCCTATGGCTACACCTTC	CATQSGGAYGYTF
TRBD1	few	TRBV4-3	TRBJ2-5	TGCGCCAGCAGCCAAGATCAGGGGGCTAGGGAGACCCAGTACTTC	CASSQDQGARETQYF
-	few	TRBV12-3/TRBV12-4	TRBJ1-2	TGTGCCAGCAGTTATTCGACAGAGAACTATGGCTACACCTTC	CASSYSTENYGYTF
-	-	TRBV18	TRBJ2-2	TGTGCCAGCTCACCACCGCGGGGTTATAACACCGGGGAGCTGTTTTTT	CASSPPRGYNTGELFF
-	-	TRBV7-6	TRBJ1-6	TGTGCCAGCAGGGAGGAAACAGATCTGAATTCACCCCTCCACTTT	CASREETDLNSPLHF
-	few	TRBV12-3/TRBV12-4	TRBJ2-3	TGTGCCAGCAGCAACGCACGGAATCTTGAAGATACGCAGTATTTT	CASSNARNLEDTQYF
-	-	TRBV4-1	TRBJ2-5	TGCGCCAGCAGCCTCCCTGACAGAGAGACCCAGTACTTC	CASSLPDRETQYF
TRBD2	-	TRBV12-3/TRBV12-4	TRBJ2-2	TGTGCCAGCAGTTTAAACCCCAGCGGGGGGCGGGTCGGGGAGCTGTTTTTT	CASSLNPSGGRVGELFF
-	-	TRBV28	TRBJ1-5	TGTGCCAGCACCCCTCAGACCATCAATCAGCCCCAGCATTTT	CASTPQTINQPQHF
TRBD1	-	TRBV24-1	TRBJ1-2	TGTGCCACCAAGGGGACAGGGCCTGGCTACACCTTC	CATKGTGPGYTF
TRBD2	-	TRBV5-1	TRBJ2-5	TGCGCCAGCCTTGAGACGCCAGCGGGGTTATCAGAGACCCAGTACTTC	CASLETPAGLSETQYF
-	many	TRBV19	TRBJ1-1	TGTGCCAGTACCGCGAACACTGAAGCTTTCTTT	CASTANTEAFF
-	many	TRBV7-6	TRBJ2-3	TGTGCCAGCAGCTTAGGGGGGGGCATCGCAGATACGCAGTATTTT	CASSLGGGIADTQYF